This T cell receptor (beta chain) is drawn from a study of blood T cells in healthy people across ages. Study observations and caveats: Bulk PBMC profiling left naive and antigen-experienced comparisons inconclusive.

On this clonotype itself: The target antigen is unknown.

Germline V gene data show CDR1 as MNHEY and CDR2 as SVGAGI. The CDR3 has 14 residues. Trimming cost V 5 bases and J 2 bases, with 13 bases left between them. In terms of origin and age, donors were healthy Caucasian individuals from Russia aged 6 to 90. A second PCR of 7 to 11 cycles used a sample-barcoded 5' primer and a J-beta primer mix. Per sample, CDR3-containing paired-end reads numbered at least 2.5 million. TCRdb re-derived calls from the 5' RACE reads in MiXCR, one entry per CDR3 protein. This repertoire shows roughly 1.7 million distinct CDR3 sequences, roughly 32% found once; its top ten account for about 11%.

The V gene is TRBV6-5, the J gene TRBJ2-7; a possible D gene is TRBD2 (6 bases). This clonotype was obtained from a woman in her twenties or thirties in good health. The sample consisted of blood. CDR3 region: CASSARPGAYEQYF. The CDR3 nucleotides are TGTGCCAGCAGTGCTCGCCCGGGGGCCTACGAGCAGTACTTC.